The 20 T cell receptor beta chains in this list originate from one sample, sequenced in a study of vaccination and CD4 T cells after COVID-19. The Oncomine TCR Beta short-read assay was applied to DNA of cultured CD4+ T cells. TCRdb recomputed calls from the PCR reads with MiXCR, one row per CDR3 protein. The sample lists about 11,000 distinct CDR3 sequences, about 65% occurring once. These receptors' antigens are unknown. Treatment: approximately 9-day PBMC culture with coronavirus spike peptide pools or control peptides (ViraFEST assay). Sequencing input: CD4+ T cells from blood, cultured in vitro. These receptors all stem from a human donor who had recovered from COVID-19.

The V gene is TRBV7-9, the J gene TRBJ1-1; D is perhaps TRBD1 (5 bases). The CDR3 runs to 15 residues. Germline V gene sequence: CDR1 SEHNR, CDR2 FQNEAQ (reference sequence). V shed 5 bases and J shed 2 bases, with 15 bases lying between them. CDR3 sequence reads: CASSPLGGENTEAFF. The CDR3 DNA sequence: TGTGCCAGCAGCCCTCTTGGGGGGGAAAACACTGAAGCTTTCTTT.

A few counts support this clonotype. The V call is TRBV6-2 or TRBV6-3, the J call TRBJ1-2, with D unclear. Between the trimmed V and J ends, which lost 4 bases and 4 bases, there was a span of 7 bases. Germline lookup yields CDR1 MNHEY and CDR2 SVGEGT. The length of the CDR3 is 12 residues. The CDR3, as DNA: TGTGCCAGCAGTTCAAACTCCTATGGCTACACCTTC. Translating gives CASSSNSYGYTF.

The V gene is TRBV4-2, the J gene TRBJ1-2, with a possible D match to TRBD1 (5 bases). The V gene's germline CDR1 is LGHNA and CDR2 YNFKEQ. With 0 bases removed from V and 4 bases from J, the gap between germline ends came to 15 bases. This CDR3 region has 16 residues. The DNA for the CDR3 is TGTGCCAGCAGCCAAGACCCGGGGAGGGGTGGCTATGGCTACACCTTC. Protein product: CASSQDPGRGGYGYTF.

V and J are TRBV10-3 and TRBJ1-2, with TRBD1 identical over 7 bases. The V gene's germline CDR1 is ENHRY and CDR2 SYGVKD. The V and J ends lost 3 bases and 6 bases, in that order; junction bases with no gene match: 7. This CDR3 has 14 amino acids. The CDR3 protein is CAISDRDRADGYTF. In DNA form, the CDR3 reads TGTGCCATCAGTGATCGCGACAGGGCGGATGGCTACACCTTC.

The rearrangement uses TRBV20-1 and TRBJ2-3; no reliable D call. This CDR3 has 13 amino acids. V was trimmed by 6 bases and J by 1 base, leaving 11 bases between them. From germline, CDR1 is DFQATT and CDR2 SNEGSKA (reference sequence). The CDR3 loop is CSAGYLGTDTQYF. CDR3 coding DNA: TGCAGTGCAGGGTACCTTGGCACAGATACGCAGTATTTT.

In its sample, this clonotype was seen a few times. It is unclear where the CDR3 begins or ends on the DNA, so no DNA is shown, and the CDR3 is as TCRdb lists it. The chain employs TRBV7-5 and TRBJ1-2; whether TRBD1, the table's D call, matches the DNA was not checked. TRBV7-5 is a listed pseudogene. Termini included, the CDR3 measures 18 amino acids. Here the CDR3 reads CISVPEAWTPSAGYGYTF.

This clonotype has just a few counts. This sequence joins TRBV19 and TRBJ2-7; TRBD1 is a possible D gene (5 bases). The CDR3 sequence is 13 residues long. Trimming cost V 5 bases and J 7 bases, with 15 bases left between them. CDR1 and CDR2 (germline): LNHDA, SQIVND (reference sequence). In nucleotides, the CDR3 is TGTGCCAGTAGTTTGGGGCGCCATAAAGAGCAGTACTTC. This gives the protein CASSLGRHKEQYF.

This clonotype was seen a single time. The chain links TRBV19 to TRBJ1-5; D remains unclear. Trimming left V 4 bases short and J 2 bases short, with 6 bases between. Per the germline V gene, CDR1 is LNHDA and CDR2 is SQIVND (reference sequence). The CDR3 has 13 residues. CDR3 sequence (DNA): TGTGCCAGTAGTAATCTGGGCAATCAGCCCCAGCATTTT. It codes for CASSNLGNQPQHF.

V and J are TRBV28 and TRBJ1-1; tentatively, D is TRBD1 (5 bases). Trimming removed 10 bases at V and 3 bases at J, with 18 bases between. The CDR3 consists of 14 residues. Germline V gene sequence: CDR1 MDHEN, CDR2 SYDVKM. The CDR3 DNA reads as TGTGCCAATCCATCTTTGAGGGACTACACTGAAGCTTTCTTT. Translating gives CANPSLRDYTEAFF.

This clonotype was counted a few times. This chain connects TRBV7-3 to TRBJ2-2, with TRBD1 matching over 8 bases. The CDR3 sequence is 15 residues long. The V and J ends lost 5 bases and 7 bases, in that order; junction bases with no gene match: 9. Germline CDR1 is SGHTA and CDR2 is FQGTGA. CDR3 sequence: CASSNIQGGVGELFF. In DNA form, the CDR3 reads TGTGCCAGCAGCAATATACAGGGGGGAGTCGGGGAGCTGTTTTTT.

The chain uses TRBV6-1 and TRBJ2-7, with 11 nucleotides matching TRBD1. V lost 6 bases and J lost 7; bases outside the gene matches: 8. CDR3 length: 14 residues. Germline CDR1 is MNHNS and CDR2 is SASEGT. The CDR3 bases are TGTGCCAGCAGAAGGGACAGGGGGAACGTGGAGCAGTACTTC. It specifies CASRRDRGNVEQYF.

The CDR3 reads CASSSRRNYNSPLHF. As DNA, the CDR3 is TGTGCCAGCAGTTCCCGACGGAACTATAATTCACCCCTCCACTTT. The chain is built from TRBV12-3 or TRBV12-4 and TRBJ1-6; no reliable D call. This CDR3 contains 15 residues. V shed 4 bases and J shed 3 bases, with 10 bases lying between them.

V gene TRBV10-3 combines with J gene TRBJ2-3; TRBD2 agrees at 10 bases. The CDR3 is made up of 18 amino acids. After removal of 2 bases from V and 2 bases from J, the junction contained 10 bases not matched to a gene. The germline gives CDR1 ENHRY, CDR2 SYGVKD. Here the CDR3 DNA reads TGTGCCATCAGTGAGGGGCCCCCACTAGCGGGGATCACAGATACGCAGTATTTT. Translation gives CAISEGPPLAGITDTQYF.

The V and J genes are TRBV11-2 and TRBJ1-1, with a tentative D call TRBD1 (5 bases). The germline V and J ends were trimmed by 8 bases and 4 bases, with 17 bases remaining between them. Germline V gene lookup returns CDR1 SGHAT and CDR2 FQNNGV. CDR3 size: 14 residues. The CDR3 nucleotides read TGTGCCAGCGGCCGGACCAACCAGGGCACTGAAGCTTTCTTT. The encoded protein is CASGRTNQGTEAFF.

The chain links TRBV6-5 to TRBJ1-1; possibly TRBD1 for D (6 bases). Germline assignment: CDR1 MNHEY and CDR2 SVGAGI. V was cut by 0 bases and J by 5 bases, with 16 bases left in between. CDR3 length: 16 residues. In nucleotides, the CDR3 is TGTGCCAGCAGTTACTCACAGGGAAGTTGGGGTACTGAAGCTTTCTTT. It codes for CASSYSQGSWGTEAFF.

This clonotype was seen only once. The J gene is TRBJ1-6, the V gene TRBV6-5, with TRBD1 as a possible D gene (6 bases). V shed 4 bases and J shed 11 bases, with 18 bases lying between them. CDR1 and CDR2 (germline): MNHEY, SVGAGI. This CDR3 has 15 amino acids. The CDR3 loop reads CASSLKRGGTAPLHF. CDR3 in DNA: TGTGCCAGCAGTTTGAAGCGGGGGGGCACAGCACCCCTCCACTTT.

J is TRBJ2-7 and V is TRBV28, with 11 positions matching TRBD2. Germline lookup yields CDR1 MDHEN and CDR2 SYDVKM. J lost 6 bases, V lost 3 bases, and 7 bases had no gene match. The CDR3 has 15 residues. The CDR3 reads CASSLGTSGIGEQYF. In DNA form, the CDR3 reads TGTGCCAGCAGTTTGGGGACTAGCGGAATAGGCGAGCAGTACTTC.

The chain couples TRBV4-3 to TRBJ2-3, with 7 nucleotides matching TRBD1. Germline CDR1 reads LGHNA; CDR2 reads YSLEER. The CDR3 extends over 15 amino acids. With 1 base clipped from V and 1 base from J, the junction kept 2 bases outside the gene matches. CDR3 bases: TGCGCCAGCAGCCAAGGACAGGGTGGCACAGATACGCAGTATTTT. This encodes CASSQGQGGTDTQYF.

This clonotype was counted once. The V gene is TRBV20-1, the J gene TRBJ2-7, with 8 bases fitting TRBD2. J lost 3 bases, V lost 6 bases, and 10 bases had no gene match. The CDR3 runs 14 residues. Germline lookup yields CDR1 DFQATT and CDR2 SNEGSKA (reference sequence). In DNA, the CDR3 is TGCAGTGCCGTCAAGGCGGGGGGTATCTACGAGCAGTACTTC. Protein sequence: CSAVKAGGIYEQYF.

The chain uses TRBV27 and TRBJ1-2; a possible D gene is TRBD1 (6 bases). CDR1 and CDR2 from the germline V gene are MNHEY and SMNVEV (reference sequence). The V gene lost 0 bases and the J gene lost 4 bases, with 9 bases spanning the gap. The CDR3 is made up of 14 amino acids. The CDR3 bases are TGTGCCAGCAGTTTATCTGCAGGGGCCTATGGCTACACCTTC. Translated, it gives CASSLSAGAYGYTF.